The next 24 T cell receptor beta chains were all read from a single sample in a study of T cell responses to AZD1222 COVID-19 vaccine. Assay: immunoSEQ multiplex PCR; the TCRdb copy retains only in-frame clones and omits some. The table has tens of thousands of clones, more than 85% seen once. The sample here was peripheral blood, taken 28 days after the second AZD1222 dose. The origin of the receptors is an adult who received the AZD1222 COVID-19 vaccine.

The V gene is TRBV28, the J gene TRBJ1-1; D is perhaps TRBD1 (6 bases). V was pared by 11 bases and J by 7 bases, with 17 bases between. There are 12 residues in the CDR3. Per the germline V gene, CDR1 is MDHEN and CDR2 is SYDVKM. CDR3 amino acids: CASGTLSFEAFF. The CDR3 DNA reads TGTGCCTCCGGGACACTATCCTTTGAAGCTTTCTTT.

The V and J genes are TRBV9 and TRBJ2-3; D is undetermined. CDR3 length: 13 residues. With 4 bases removed from V and 0 bases from J, the gap between germline ends came to 6 bases. The germline V gene has CDR1 SGDLS and CDR2 YYNGEE. The CDR3 reads CASSSISTDTQYF. Here the CDR3 DNA reads TGTGCCAGCAGCTCGATCAGCACAGATACGCAGTATTTT.

The chain couples TRBV18 to TRBJ1-2; possibly TRBD1 for D (5 bases). CDR3 length equals 14 residues. V was shortened by 5 bases and J by 4 bases, with 14 bases between the two germline ends. CDR1 and CDR2 from the germline V gene are KGHSH and LQKENI. The CDR3 is CASSNGGTLYGYTF. CDR3 nucleotides: TGTGCCAGCTCAAATGGGGGGACTCTCTATGGCTACACCTTC.

The rearrangement links TRBV3-1 (or the pseudogene TRBV3-2) to TRBJ1-2; D not certain. The length of the CDR3 is 13 residues. The germline CDR1 and CDR2 sequences are LGHDT and YNNKEL (reference sequence). V gave up 0 bases and J gave up 8 bases, with 10 bases separating them. This chain's CDR3 is CASSQDGQRGYTF. CDR3 in DNA: TGTGCCAGCAGCCAAGATGGGCAGCGCGGCTACACCTTC.

As regards this clone: A junction boundary mismatches the germline segment, possibly from a read error. The rearrangement joins TRBV7-2 to TRBJ2-5; 14 bases fit TRBD2. Germline loops: CDR1 SGHTA, CDR2 FQGNSA. There are 12 residues in the CDR3. CDR3 region: CASSAGTSGGNF. CDR3 DNA sequence: TGTGCCAGCAGTGCGGGGACTAGCGGGGGTAACTTC.

This chain uses TRBV6-4 with TRBJ2-7, with 7 bases matching TRBD2. Trimming at V came to 2 bases and at J to 8 bases, leaving 6 bases not matched to a gene. The CDR3 length is 13 residues. The germline CDR1 and CDR2 sequences are MRHNA and SNTAGT. The CDR3 is CASSDELAGKQYF. In DNA, the CDR3 is TGTGCCAGCAGTGACGAATTAGCGGGCAAGCAGTACTTC.

The chain carries TRBV19 and TRBJ1-1; weak D call: TRBD1 (5 bases). Germline V gives CDR1 LNHDA, CDR2 SQIVND (reference sequence). Trimming removed 9 bases from V and 4 bases from J, with 18 bases in between. The CDR3 runs 14 residues. In DNA, the CDR3 is TGTGCCAGCCCGGCCCCCGGGGACCCCACTGAAGCTTTCTTT. Encoded protein: CASPAPGDPTEAFF.

The chain combines TRBV7-9 with TRBJ1-1; the D is unclear. The CDR3 extends over 14 amino acids. CDR1 is SEHNR, CDR2 FQNEAQ, per germline (reference sequence). The germline V and J ends were trimmed by 5 bases and 0 bases, with 10 bases remaining between them. The CDR3 loop reads CASSEGLVNTEAFF. CDR3 sequence (DNA): TGTGCCAGCAGCGAAGGGTTGGTGAACACTGAAGCTTTCTTT.

The rearrangement joins TRBV4-3 to TRBJ1-4; 8 bases are a match to TRBD1. V shed 0 bases, J shed 7 bases, and the junction held 10 bases outside the gene matches. The CDR3 consists of 17 residues. CDR1 and CDR2 from the germline V gene are LGHNA and YSLEER. The CDR3 DNA is TGCGCCAGCAGCCAAGACATCGCAGGGGGCGCCAGTGAAAAACTGTTTTTT. It yields the protein CASSQDIAGGASEKLFF.

The CDR3: CASSPGASGLYEQYF. DNA of the CDR3: TGTGCCAGCTCACCCGGGGCTAGCGGACTCTACGAGCAGTACTTC. The chain carries TRBV27 and TRBJ2-7, with 7 bases that match TRBD2. Trimming took 8 bases from V and 3 from J; bases not matched to a gene: 13. The germline V gene has CDR1 MNHEY and CDR2 SMNVEV (reference sequence). The CDR3 is made up of 15 amino acids.

The rearrangement uses TRBV9 and TRBJ1-4, with 7 bases fitting TRBD1. The CDR3 covers 15 residues. Germline V lookup: CDR1 SGDLS, CDR2 YYNGEE. Unmatched junction bases numbered 10, after V lost 5 bases and J lost 6 bases. This chain's CDR3 is CASSTRGGGDEKLFF. In nucleotides, the CDR3 is TGTGCCAGCAGTACCCGGGGAGGGGGCGATGAAAAACTGTTTTTT.

The chain has TRBV19 and TRBJ1-5; no clear D. The germline gives CDR1 LNHDA, CDR2 SQIVND (reference sequence). With 6 bases removed from V and 5 bases from J, the gap between germline ends came to 17 bases. The CDR3 has 15 residues. The DNA for the CDR3 is TGTGCCAGTAGCGCCGAGGGTTCACGCCATCAGCCCCAGCATTTT. It is translated as CASSAEGSRHQPQHF.

This clone was detected only once. The chain uses TRBV6-5 and TRBJ2-7, with 11 bases aligning to TRBD2. Germline V CDR1 and CDR2: MNHEY, SVGAGI. The CDR3 loop spans 15 amino acids. V was pared by 0 bases and J by 5 bases, with 3 bases of the junction left unmatched. CDR3 nucleotide sequence: TGTGCCAGCAGTTACTCACTAGCGGGAGATGACGAGCAGTACTTC. Translated, it gives CASSYSLAGDDEQYF.

The rearrangement links TRBV18 to TRBJ1-5, with D perhaps matching TRBD1 (5 bases). V gave up 6 bases and J gave up 0 bases, with 15 bases separating them. CDR3 length: 16 amino acids. CDR1 is KGHSH, CDR2 LQKENI, per germline. In DNA, the CDR3 is TGTGCCAGCTCCTCTTCCGGGGGGGATAGCAATCAGCCCCAGCATTTT. It encodes CASSSSGGDSNQPQHF. The complete variable domain, with remaining parts taken from reference TRBV18 and TRBJ1-5, reads NAGVMQNPRHLVRRRGQEARLRCSPMKGHSHVYWYRQLPEEGLKFMVYLQKENIIDESGMPKERFSAEFPKEGPSILRIQQVVRGDSAAYFCASSSSGGDSNQPQHFGDGTRLSIL.

The CDR3 bases are TGTGCCAGCAGAACGGTAGATAATTCACCCCTCCACTTT. Protein product: CASRTVDNSPLHF. V and J are TRBV5-5 and TRBJ1-6, with D unresolved. V was cut by 5 bases and J by 5 bases, with 8 bases left in between. Germline CDR1 is SGHKS and CDR2 is YYEKEE (reference sequence). The CDR3 is made up of 13 amino acids.

V gene TRBV6-5 combines with J gene TRBJ1-1; a weak D match, TRBD1 (6 bases). V was clipped by 2 bases and J by 10 bases, with 14 bases between them. Germline V gene sequence: CDR1 MNHEY, CDR2 SVGAGI. The CDR3 consists of 13 residues. Written as DNA, the CDR3 is TGTGCCAGCAGTTACGCGGGGGGCACGACAGCTTTCTTT. Translation gives CASSYAGGTTAFF.

This sequence joins TRBV10-2 and TRBJ1-1; D uncertain. Trimming took off 4 bases at V and 1 base at J, with 7 bases between the two ends. Germline lookup yields CDR1 WSHSY and CDR2 SAAADI. CDR3 length equals 13 residues. CDR3 sequence reads: CASSGWANTEAFF. Here the CDR3 DNA reads TGCGCCAGCAGTGGGTGGGCGAACACTGAAGCTTTCTTT.

The rearrangement uses TRBV21-1 and TRBJ2-6; the D call TRBD1 from the table was never checked on the DNA. TRBV21-1 is a known pseudogene. This CDR3 has 20 residues. The CDR3 DNA reads as TGTGCCAGCAGCAAATCCCACGACAGGTCCAAAGGCTCTGGGGCCAACGTCCTGACTTTC. Residues: CASSKSHDRSKGSGANVLTF.

V gene TRBV7-3 combines with J gene TRBJ2-1, with D perhaps assigned TRBD1 or TRBD2 (5 bases each). V was trimmed by 5 bases and J by 2 bases, leaving 16 bases between them. Germline CDR1 reads SGHTA; CDR2 reads FQGTGA. CDR3 length equals 16 residues. CDR3 in amino acids: CASSQGPTLAYNEQFF. In DNA form, the CDR3 reads TGTGCCAGCAGCCAGGGACCAACATTAGCCTACAATGAGCAGTTCTTC.

The V gene is TRBV5-6, the J gene TRBJ1-5; TRBD1 agrees at 7 bases. After removal of 4 bases from V and 6 bases from J, the junction contained 7 bases not matched to a gene. This CDR3 is built from 14 residues. CDR1 is SGHDT and CDR2 is YYEEEE in the germline V gene. The CDR3 protein is CASSIDRAAQPQHF. DNA of the CDR3: TGTGCCAGCAGCATTGACAGGGCGGCTCAGCCCCAGCATTTT.

CDR3 nucleotides: TGTGCCTCCCGGCCGTCCCGGTACGAGCAGTACTTC. This gives the protein CASRPSRYEQYF. This chain uses TRBV30 with TRBJ2-7; D gene ambiguous. This CDR3 has 12 amino acids. Germline V CDR1 and CDR2: GTSNPN, SVGIG (reference sequence). The germline V and J ends were trimmed by 7 bases and 4 bases, with 14 bases remaining between them.

CDR3 amino acids: CASSQGELGLATYEQYF. The CDR3, as DNA: TGCGCCAGCAGCCAAGGGGAGCTGGGACTAGCAACCTACGAGCAGTACTTC. The chain combines TRBV4-1 with TRBJ2-7, with 9 bases fitting TRBD2. Trimming at V came to 1 base and at J to 2 bases, leaving 9 bases not matched to a gene. CDR1 is MGHRA, CDR2 YSYEKL, per germline. The CDR3 runs 17 residues.

This rearrangement joins TRBV28 to TRBJ1-1, with 8 bases fitting TRBD1. Unmatched junction bases numbered 15, after V lost 4 bases and J lost 11 bases. The germline CDR1 and CDR2 sequences are MDHEN and SYDVKM. The CDR3 contains 15 residues. The CDR3 bases are TGTGCCAGCAGTTCACCGGGACAGGCGAGCTTGTATGCTTTCTTT. Its protein product is CASSSPGQASLYAFF.

This chain connects TRBV7-9 to TRBJ1-1, with D uncertain. The germline V and J ends were trimmed by 5 bases and 6 bases, with 10 bases remaining between them. The CDR3 is 12 residues long. Germline V lookup: CDR1 SEHNR, CDR2 FQNEAQ (reference sequence). CDR3 sequence (DNA): TGTGCCAGCAGCCTACCCCTACCTGAAGCTTTCTTT. The encoded protein is CASSLPLPEAFF.